The TCR beta chain described here comes from a study of T cells in Graves' hyperthyroidism and ophthalmopathy (dated by TCRdb to 2018 to 2020). Background on the whole study: Peripheral blood samples were taken at the time of initial diagnosis, prior to any treatment. To identify TCR V-J signatures that set the groups apart, the researchers used a discovery cohort of about a hundred patients, made up of roughly 40 with Graves' ophthalmopathy and some 56 with stable Graves' hyperthyroidism. Whether ophthalmopathy could be predicted prospectively was tested in an independent validation cohort made up of 18 hyperthyroidism patients plus 17 patients who later progressed to ophthalmopathy. The 100 or so discovery patients were divided at random into training and test sets in a 7:3 ratio. In about 6 Graves' hyperthyroidism patients, the study also compared T-cell repertoires from thyroid tissue with T-cell repertoires from blood. After sampling, hyperthyroidism patients received methimazole starting at 30 mg daily, and ophthalmopathy patients received high-dose intravenous methylprednisolone. TCR Vbeta CDR3 sequencing of 135 peripheral blood samples (roughly 41 ophthalmopathy, about 74 hyperthyroidism and roughly 17 progressor patients) is reported in the paper. On the study overall, not on this receptor specifically: Sample size was not statistically predetermined, and blinding of investigators to group allocation was not performed. Most expanded thyroid clonotypes (frequency above 0.001) were also detected in blood, a finding suggesting that blood repertoires may reflect thyroid immune responses. In validation, the model predicted progression to ophthalmopathy a median of about 6 months before onset, with 65% to 71% sensitivity and 72.22% specificity. A 13 V-J signature model separated ophthalmopathy from stable hyperthyroidism, with around 90% sensitivity and 81.08% specificity in cross-validation and 80%/75% in testing.

CDR3 length: 12 amino acids, cysteine to phenylalanine. CDR3 DNA only is kept here, 36 bases in frame from base 1. Deletion took 4 bases off V and 9 bases off J, with a span of 13 bases between the germline ends. Via the germline V gene (reference sequence), CDR1 is DFQATT and CDR2 SNEGSKA. Stable Graves' hyperthyroidism was defined as the absence of progression to ophthalmopathy over 18 months of follow-up. Hyperthyroidism patients were newly diagnosed, with disease duration under 2 months, and aged 18 to 65 years. Exclusion was applied to patients with uncontrolled infections, other autoimmune diseases, pregnancy or lactation. Diagnoses were established on the basis of clinical symptoms, serum thyroxine and TRAb, thyroid ultrasound, and orbital computed tomography. PBMCs were separated from approximately 9.9 ml of fresh peripheral blood using Ficoll-Paque density gradient centrifugation. Total RNA was extracted using Trizol reagent, and RNA quality was assessed on an Agilent 2100 Bioanalyzer.

TCR beta CDR3 regions were amplified from RNA transcripts. The first round of RT-PCR for the TCR CDR3 was performed with the HTBI primer set and the Qiagen OneStep RT-PCR kit. Libraries were constructed in a second round of multiplex PCR, after which size selection and purification were performed. Libraries were sequenced paired-end with 100 bp reads on an Illumina HiSeq2000. The study's processing was this. Raw data were processed with SOAPnuke, discarding reads with adapters, uncalled bases, mean Phred below 15, or no exact constant-primer or identifier match. High-quality paired reads were merged with COPE v1.2.5, and unique nucleotide sequences were defined as clonotypes. MiTCR v1.1 was used to align clonotypes to the IMGT TRBV, TRBD and TRBJ reference segments. Analysis was restricted to V-J combinations with a frequency above 0.0001, which covered 99.2% of repertoires. The TCS score was defined as the ratio of F50 (clonal expansion) to E x V (chaos), calculated using BLOSUM62-based TCRdist between CDR3 peptides within each V-J. Welch's t-statistics and random forest reduced roughly 540 V-J features to about 12, which were used in a naive Bayes classifier (R e1071). Through fastp at Q25 and MiXCR, TCRdb rebuilt clones from the public reads, retaining in-frame beta chains. Identical CDR3 protein sequences are pooled into one entry, listed with their most common genes and DNA. These V and J calls rely on TCRdb rather than the paper's analysis. The sample profile shows a few hundred thousand distinct CDR3 sequences; 15% to 20% of them were found once. Roughly 44% of the sample lies in the top ten.

This clonotype was observed a few times. Its antigen remains unidentified. No base quality values were provided; no much bigger clone lies one nucleotide off. Sample: blood. The chain couples TRBV20-1 to TRBJ1-5; no D gene call is confident. The sequence was obtained from a man aged 40-50 years with Graves' hyperthyroidism. The DNA is as follows: TGCAGTGCTACCGACCGGGGTCGGCCCCAGCATTTT. The translation is CSATDRGRPQHF.